This record looks at one TCR beta chain sequence and its context. The sample is drawn from a study of blood T cells in healthy people across ages. The donors, all healthy, were Caucasians living in Russia, aged about 6 to 90. Sample-barcoded 5' priming and a J-beta primer mix drove a second PCR of about 7 to 11 cycles. TCRdb ran MiXCR on the 5' RACE reads and lists one entry per CDR3 protein. The sample consists of 1.5 million to 1.9 million distinct CDR3 sequences, 35% to 45% of them appearing once. V was shortened by 1 base and J by 3 bases, with 5 bases between the two germline ends. CDR1 is SGHDT and CDR2 is YYEEEE in the germline V gene. CDR3 length equals 13 residues.

This chain links TRBV5-6 with TRBJ2-1, with no clear D. Sequencing was performed on blood. The sequence came from a woman under 30 in good health. The DNA of the CDR3 is TGTGCCAGCAGCTTGTTATACTACAATGAGCAGTTCTTC. Protein product: CASSLLYYNEQFF.